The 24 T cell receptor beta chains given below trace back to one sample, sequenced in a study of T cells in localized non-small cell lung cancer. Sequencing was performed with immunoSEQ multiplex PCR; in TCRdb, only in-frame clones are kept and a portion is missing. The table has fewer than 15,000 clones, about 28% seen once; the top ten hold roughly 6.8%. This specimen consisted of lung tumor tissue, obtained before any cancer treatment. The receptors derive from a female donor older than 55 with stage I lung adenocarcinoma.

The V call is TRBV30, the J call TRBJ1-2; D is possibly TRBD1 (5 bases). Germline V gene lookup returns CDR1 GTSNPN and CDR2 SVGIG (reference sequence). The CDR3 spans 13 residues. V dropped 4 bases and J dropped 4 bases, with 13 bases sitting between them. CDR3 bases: TGTGCCTGGACGCAGGGCCTGTTCTATGGCTACACCTTC. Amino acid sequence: CAWTQGLFYGYTF.

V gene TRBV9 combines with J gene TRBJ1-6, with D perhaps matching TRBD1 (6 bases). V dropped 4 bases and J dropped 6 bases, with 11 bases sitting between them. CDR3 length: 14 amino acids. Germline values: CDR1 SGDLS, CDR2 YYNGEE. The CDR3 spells CASSLTGFNSPLHF. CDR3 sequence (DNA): TGTGCCAGCAGCCTTACAGGGTTTAATTCACCCCTCCACTTT.

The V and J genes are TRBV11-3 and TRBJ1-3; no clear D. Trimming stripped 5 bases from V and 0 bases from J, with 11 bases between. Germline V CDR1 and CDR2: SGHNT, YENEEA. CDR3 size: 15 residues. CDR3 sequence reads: CASSPGLYSGNTIYF. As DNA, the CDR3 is TGTGCCAGCAGCCCCGGACTGTACTCTGGAAACACCATATATTTT.

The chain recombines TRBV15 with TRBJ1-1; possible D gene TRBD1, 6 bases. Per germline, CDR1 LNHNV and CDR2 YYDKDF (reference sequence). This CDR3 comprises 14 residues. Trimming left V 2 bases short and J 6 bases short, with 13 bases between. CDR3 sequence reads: CATSRRGKGPEAFF. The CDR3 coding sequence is TGTGCCACCAGCAGAAGGGGGAAGGGGCCTGAAGCTTTCTTT.

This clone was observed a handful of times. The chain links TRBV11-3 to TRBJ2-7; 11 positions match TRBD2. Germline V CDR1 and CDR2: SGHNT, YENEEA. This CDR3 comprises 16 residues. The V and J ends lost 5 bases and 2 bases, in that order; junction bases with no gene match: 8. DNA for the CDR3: TGTGCCAGCAGCCTGGCGGGACTAGCGGCGACCTACGAGCAGTACTTC. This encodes CASSLAGLAATYEQYF.

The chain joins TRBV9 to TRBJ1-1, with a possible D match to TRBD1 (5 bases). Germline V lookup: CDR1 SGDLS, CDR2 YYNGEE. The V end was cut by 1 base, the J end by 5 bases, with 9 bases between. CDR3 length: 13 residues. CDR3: CASSVMGRTEAFF. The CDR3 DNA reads TGTGCCAGCAGCGTAATGGGGCGGACTGAAGCTTTCTTT.

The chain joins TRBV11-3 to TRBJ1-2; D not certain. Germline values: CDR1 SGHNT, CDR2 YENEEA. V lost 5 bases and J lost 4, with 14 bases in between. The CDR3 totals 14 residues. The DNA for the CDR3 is TGTGCCAGCAGCATCGGCGAGGGCTTCTATGGCTACACCTTC. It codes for CASSIGEGFYGYTF.

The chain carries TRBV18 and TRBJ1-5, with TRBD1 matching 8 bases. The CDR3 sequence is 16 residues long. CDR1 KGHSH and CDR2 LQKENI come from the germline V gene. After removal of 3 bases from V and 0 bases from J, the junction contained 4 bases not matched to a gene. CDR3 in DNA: TGTGCCAGCTCACCGACAGGGGTCAATAGCAATCAGCCCCAGCATTTT. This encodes CASSPTGVNSNQPQHF.

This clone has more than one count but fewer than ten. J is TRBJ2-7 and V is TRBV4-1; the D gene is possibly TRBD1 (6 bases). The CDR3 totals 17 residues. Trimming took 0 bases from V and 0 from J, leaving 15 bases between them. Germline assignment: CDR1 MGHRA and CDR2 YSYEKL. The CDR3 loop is CASSQEFGQGLSYEQYF. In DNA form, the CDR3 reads TGCGCCAGCAGCCAAGAATTTGGGCAGGGGCTCTCCTACGAGCAGTACTTC.

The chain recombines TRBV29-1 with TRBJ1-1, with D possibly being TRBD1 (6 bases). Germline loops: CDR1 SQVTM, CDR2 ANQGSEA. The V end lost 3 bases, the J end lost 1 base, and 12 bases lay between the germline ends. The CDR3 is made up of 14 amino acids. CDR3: CSVEITGWNTEAFF. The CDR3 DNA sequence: TGCAGCGTTGAGATAACAGGGTGGAACACTGAAGCTTTCTTT.

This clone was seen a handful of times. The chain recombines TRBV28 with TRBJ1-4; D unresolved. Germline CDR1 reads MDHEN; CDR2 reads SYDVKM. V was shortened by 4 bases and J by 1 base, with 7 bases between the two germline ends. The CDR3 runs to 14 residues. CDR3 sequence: CASSSSRTNEKLFF. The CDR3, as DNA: TGTGCCAGCAGTTCCAGTAGAACTAATGAAAAACTGTTTTTT.

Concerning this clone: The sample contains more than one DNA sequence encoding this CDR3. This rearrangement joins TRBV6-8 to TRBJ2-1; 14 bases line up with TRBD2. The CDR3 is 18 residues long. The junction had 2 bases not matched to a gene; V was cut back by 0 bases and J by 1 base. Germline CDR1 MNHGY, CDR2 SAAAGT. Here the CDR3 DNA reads TGTGCCAGCAGTTACTCGGGACTAGCGGGAGTGTCCTACAATGAGCAGTTCTTC. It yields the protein CASSYSGLAGVSYNEQFF.

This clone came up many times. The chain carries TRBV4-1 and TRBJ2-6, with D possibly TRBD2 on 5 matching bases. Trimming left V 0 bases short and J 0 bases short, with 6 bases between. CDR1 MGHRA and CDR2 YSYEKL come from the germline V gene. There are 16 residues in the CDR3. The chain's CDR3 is CASSQDGVSGANVLTF. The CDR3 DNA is TGCGCCAGCAGCCAAGACGGGGTCTCTGGGGCCAACGTCCTGACTTTC.

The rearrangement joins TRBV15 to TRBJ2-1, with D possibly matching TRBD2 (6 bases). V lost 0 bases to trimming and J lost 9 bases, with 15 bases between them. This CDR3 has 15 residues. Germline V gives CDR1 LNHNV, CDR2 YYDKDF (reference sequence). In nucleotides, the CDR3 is TGTGCCACCAGCAGAGAACCCACCGGAGGGAGTGAGCAGTTCTTC. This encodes CATSREPTGGSEQFF.

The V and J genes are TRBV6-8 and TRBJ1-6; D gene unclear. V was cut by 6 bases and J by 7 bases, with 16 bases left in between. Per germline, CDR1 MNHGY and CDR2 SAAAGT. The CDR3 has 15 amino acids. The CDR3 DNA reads TGTGCCAGCAGCAGAAAGAAGATCGAGAATTCACCCCTCCACTTT. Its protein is CASSRKKIENSPLHF.

The CDR3 loop reads CASSERIPEAFF. The CDR3 DNA reads TGTGCCAGCAGTGAGCGGATACCTGAAGCTTTCTTT. The gene calls are TRBV9 and TRBJ1-1; D is undetermined. This CDR3 region has 12 residues. Germline CDR1 and CDR2: SGDLS and YYNGEE. V was cut by 5 bases and J by 6 bases, with 11 bases left in between. Supplemented by reference TRBV9 and TRBJ1-1, the full variable domain reads DSGVTQTPKHLITATGQRVTLRCSPRSGDLSVYWYQQSLDQGLQFLIQYYNGEERAKGNILERFSAQQFPDLHSELNLSSLELGDSALYFCASSERIPEAFFGQGTRLTVV.

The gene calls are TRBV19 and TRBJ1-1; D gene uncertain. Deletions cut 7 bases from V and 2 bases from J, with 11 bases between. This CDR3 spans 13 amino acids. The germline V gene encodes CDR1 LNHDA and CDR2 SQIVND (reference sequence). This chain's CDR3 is CASNIKLNTEAFF. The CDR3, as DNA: TGTGCCAGTAATATCAAGCTCAACACTGAAGCTTTCTTT.

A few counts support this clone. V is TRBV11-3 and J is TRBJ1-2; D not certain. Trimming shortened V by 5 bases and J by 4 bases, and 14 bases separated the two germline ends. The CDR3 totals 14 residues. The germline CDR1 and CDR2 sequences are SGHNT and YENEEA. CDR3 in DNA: TGTGCCAGCAGCATCCGCCCTTCAGTCTATGGCTACACCTTC. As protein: CASSIRPSVYGYTF.

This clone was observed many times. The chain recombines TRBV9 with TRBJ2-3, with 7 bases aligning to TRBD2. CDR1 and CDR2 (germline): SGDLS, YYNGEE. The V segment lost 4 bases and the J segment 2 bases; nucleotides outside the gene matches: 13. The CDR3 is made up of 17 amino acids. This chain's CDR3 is CASSQGNGRGTTDTQYF. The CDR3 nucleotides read TGTGCCAGCAGCCAAGGTAACGGGCGGGGGACCACAGATACGCAGTATTTT.

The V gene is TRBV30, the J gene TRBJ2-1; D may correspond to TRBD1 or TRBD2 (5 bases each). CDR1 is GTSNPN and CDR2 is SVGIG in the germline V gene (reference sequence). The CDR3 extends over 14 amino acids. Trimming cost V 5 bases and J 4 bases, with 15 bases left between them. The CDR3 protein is CAWGIGTVYNEQFF. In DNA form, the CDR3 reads TGTGCCTGGGGTATAGGGACGGTATACAATGAGCAGTTCTTC.

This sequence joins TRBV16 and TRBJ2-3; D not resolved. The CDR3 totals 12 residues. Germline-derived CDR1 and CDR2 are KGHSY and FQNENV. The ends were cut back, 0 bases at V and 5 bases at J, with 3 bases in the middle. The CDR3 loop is CASSQSGDTQYF. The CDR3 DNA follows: TGTGCCAGCAGCCAATCAGGAGATACGCAGTATTTT.

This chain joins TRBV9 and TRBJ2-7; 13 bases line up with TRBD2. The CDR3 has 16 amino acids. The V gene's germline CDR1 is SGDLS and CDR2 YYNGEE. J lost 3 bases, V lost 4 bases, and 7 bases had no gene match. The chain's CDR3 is CASSPGTSGDLYEQYF. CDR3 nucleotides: TGTGCCAGCAGCCCCGGGACTAGCGGGGACCTCTACGAGCAGTACTTC.

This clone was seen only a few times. CDR3 nucleotide sequence: TGTGCCAGCAGTGAACAGGGCGGGGAGACCCAGTACTTC. This encodes CASSEQGGETQYF. V usage is TRBV9 and J usage is TRBJ2-5, with a possible D match to TRBD1 (6 bases). The CDR3 totals 13 residues. V shed 5 bases and J shed 5 bases, with 13 bases lying between them. Germline V gives CDR1 SGDLS, CDR2 YYNGEE.

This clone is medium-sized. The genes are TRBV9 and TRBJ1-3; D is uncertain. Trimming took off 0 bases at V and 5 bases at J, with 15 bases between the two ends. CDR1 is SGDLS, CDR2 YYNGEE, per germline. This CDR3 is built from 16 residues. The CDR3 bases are TGTGCCAGCAGCGTAGAAGGGTCACTGGGTCGAAACACCATATATTTT. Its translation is CASSVEGSLGRNTIYF.